Listed below are T cell receptor beta chains from one sample, sequenced in a study of identical twins. In TCRdb, the 5' RACE reads were re-called with MiXCR into one record per CDR3 protein. The sample carries about 250,000 distinct CDR3 sequences, 7.5% recorded once. The data also belong to a second study, concerning yellow fever vaccine responses in identical twins.

The sample comprised CD8+ T cells sorted from blood. These receptors were obtained from a woman under 30 in good health. Each CDR3 is given without its conserved first and last residue.

CDR3: ASRRGLAGYYNEQF
J: TRBJ2-1
V: TRBV5-1

CDR3: ASSLPRRGADETQY
J: TRBJ2-5
V: TRBV5-1

CDR3: ASSEAAGTNEKLF
J: TRBJ1-4
V: TRBV6-1

CDR3: ASSSGTRSSEQY
J: TRBJ2-7
V: TRBV5-5

CDR3: ASSDLNPYEQY
J: TRBJ2-7
V: TRBV2

CDR3: ASRGDREAF
J: TRBJ1-1
V: TRBV12-3/TRBV12-4

CDR3: ASSRQLAGGPGGELF
J: TRBJ2-2
V: TRBV4-1

CDR3: ASSVTGLADDEQY
J: TRBJ2-7
V: TRBV9

CDR3: ASSFRTSSYEQY
J: TRBJ2-7
V: TRBV5-1

CDR3: ASSGAGSPDTQY
J: TRBJ2-3
V: TRBV12-3/TRBV12-4

CDR3: ASSFSGQPPTEAF
J: TRBJ1-1
V: TRBV5-4

CDR3: ASSALRSGANVLT
J: TRBJ2-6
V: TRBV6-7

CDR3: ASRHRGGAF
J: TRBJ1-1
V: TRBV27

CDR3: ASSFQRGLEDTQY
J: TRBJ2-3
V: TRBV7-9

CDR3: ASSLTLGAGTTKDTGELF
J: TRBJ2-2
V: TRBV28

CDR3: ASSYSNREDPGGTDTQY
J: TRBJ2-3
V: TRBV6-5

CDR3: ASSFGPSGEAF
J: TRBJ1-1
V: TRBV12-3/TRBV12-4